This is a list of T cell receptor beta chains from one sample in a study of cytomegalovirus exposure and HLA in healthy donors. TCRdb keeps only in-frame clones here, not all; method: immunoSEQ multiplex PCR. This table has fewer than 200,000 clones, about three quarters appearing once. The sample taken for sequencing was PBMCs. These TCRs come from a woman in her forties or fifties in good health and CMV-seropositive. The CDR3 runs from the conserved cysteine through the conserved F or W. Fields, in order: J gene, D gene, clone size, V gene, CDR3 DNA, CDR3 protein. D genes are given only for firm matches. Clone size is given for some rows only: seen once, a few or many times, or a class if the clone is expanded.

TRBJ2-5,TRBD2,-,TRBV4-2,TGTGCCAGCAGCCAAGAGACTAGCGGGAGGCAAGAGACCCAGTACTTC,CASSQETSGRQETQYF
TRBJ2-7,TRBD1,-,TRBV7-9,TGTGCCAGCAGCTTAGGATACCGGGACAGGGACCACGAGCAGTACTTC,CASSLGYRDRDHEQYF
TRBJ2-7,TRBD2,once,TRBV13,TGTGCCAGCAGCTTTAGCGGGAATTTCTCCTACGAGCAGTACTTC,CASSFSGNFSYEQYF
TRBJ1-2,TRBD1,-,TRBV5-4,TGTGCCAGCAGCGGGACAGCTAACTATGGCTACACCTTC,CASSGTANYGYTF
TRBJ1-3,-,-,TRBV28,TGTGCCAGCAGCCTTCCCCCCTCTGGAAACACCATATATTTT,CASSLPPSGNTIYF
TRBJ2-3,TRBD2,once,TRBV2,TGTGCCAGCAATAGACCGGGACTAGCGATGAGGGGCACAGATACGCAGTATTTT,CASNRPGLAMRGTDTQYF
TRBJ1-1,-,-,TRBV9,TGTGCCAGCAGCGTCTCCCCTAACACTGAAGCTTTCTTT,CASSVSPNTEAFF
TRBJ2-5,-,-,TRBV9,TGTGCCAGCAGCCCATCAGGGGAAGAGACCCAGTACTTC,CASSPSGEETQYF
TRBJ2-7,-,-,TRBV5-4,TGTGCCAGCAGCTTGGGGCAGTCCGAGCAGTACTTC,CASSLGQSEQYF
TRBJ1-1,TRBD1,few,TRBV10-1,TGCGCCAGCAGCGCGGGACAGGGGAACACTGAAGCTTTCTTT,CASSAGQGNTEAFF
TRBJ1-1,-,once,TRBV5-6,TGTGCCAGCAGCTTGCTAGGGGGCACTGAAGCTTTCTTT,CASSLLGGTEAFF
TRBJ1-2,-,-,TRBV27,TGTGCCAGCAGTTCCCGGACAGTTAACTATGGCTACACCTTC,CASSSRTVNYGYTF
TRBJ1-1,TRBD1,-,TRBV7-9,TGTGCCAGCACCCGGGGACAGGCCTATAGGAACACTGAAGCTTTCTTT,CASTRGQAYRNTEAFF
TRBJ2-7,-,-,TRBV5-1,TGCGCCAGCAGCTTCACAGGCCCCTACGAGCAGTACTTC,CASSFTGPYEQYF
TRBJ2-3,TRBD2,-,TRBV5-1,TGCGCCAGCAGTGGTGGAGCGGGGTACACAGATACGCAGTATTTT,CASSGGAGYTDTQYF
TRBJ2-1,TRBD2,-,TRBV29-1,TGCAGCGCCCGTAGCGGGGGCTCCTACAATGAGCAGTTCTTC,CSARSGGSYNEQFF
TRBJ2-2,-,-,TRBV6-5,TGTGCCAGCGCAAGGGAGGTCACCGGGGAGCTGTTTTTT,CASAREVTGELFF
TRBJ2-3,TRBD1,-,TRBV29-1,TGCAGCGTTGAACAGGGGGCAGATACGCAGTATTTT,CSVEQGADTQYF
TRBJ1-1,-,few,TRBV5-1,TGCGCCAGCAGCTTCCCAGGACGGGGGACTGAAGCTTTCTTT,CASSFPGRGTEAFF
TRBJ1-6,-,-,TRBV28,TGTGCCAGCAGCATAGTCCAGGTTTATTCACCCCTCCACTTT,CASSIVQVYSPLHF
TRBJ2-1,-,-,TRBV5-1,TGCGCCAGCAGCCCGGAGGGAGTTGCGGGGTCGCAGTTCTTC,CASSPEGVAGSQFF
TRBJ1-5,-,few,TRBV2,TGTGCCAGCAGTGATAGCAAATTTAGCAATCAGCCCCAGCATTTT,CASSDSKFSNQPQHF
TRBJ2-1,TRBD1,-,TRBV7-2,TGTGCCAGCAGCTTAGGGAAGGGGGCAAGTGAGCAGTTCTTC,CASSLGKGASEQFF
TRBJ1-1,-,-,TRBV6-5,TGTGCCAGCAGTTCAGACGGGGGGAACACTGAAGCTTTCTTT,CASSSDGGNTEAFF
TRBJ2-3,-,-,TRBV18,TGTGCCAGCTCAATTACCACTAGCACAGATACGCAGTATTTT,CASSITTSTDTQYF
TRBJ2-7,-,few,TRBV18,TGTGCCAGCTCACTAGACGCGGGATCCTACGAGCAGTACTTC,CASSLDAGSYEQYF
TRBJ1-1,-,-,TRBV7-8,TGTGCCAGCAGCTCCCCCGTGGGAGGGTTAGGCACTGAAGCTTTCTTT,CASSSPVGGLGTEAFF
TRBJ1-2,-,-,TRBV2,TGTGCCAGCAGTGAAGCGCTTACAACCAACTATGGCTACACCTTC,CASSEALTTNYGYTF
TRBJ2-5,-,-,TRBV4-1,TGCGCCAGCAGCCAAGATCAGGTATCAGGTGCCAAAGAGACCCAGTACTTC,CASSQDQVSGAKETQYF
TRBJ2-7,TRBD2,-,TRBV10-3,TGTGCCATCAGTGAGCAGACTAGCGGGAGCTACGAGCAGTACTTC,CAISEQTSGSYEQYF
TRBJ2-1,TRBD1,-,TRBV6-1,TGTGCCAGCAGCCCCAGACAGGGGGCGTACAATGAGCAGTTCTTC,CASSPRQGAYNEQFF
TRBJ2-7,TRBD1,few,TRBV5-1,TGCGCCAGCAGCCGGACAGGGAAGGTGGACGAGCAGTACTTC,CASSRTGKVDEQYF
TRBJ1-5,-,-,TRBV6-1,TGTGCCAGCAGTGAAGCACCCCACGGGGAGCCCCAGCATTTT,CASSEAPHGEPQHF
TRBJ2-7,-,-,TRBV2,TGTGCCAGCAGGCGGGACAGTTTTACCGACGAGCAGTACTTC,CASRRDSFTDEQYF
TRBJ1-5,-,-,TRBV7-8,TGTGCCAGCAGCTTAGGTTCGGGCAATCAGCCCCAGCATTTT,CASSLGSGNQPQHF
TRBJ1-1,-,few,TRBV10-2,TGCGCCAGCAGTGAGGGGAGGAACACTGAAGCTTTCTTT,CASSEGRNTEAFF
TRBJ2-1,TRBD1,-,TRBV5-1,TGCGCCAGCAGCCCAGGGGGGACAGGGGGTTTAAATGAGCAGTTCTTC,CASSPGGTGGLNEQFF